This TCR beta chain was captured by sequencing in a study of CD8+ T cells in alopecia areata. Overall study results and limits: Among the cells sequenced in scalp samples are also the resident alphabeta T cells of normal skin.

Isolated RNA was reverse transcribed into cDNA used as the sequencing template. Using immunoSEQ multiplex PCR, the repertoire was profiled, and TCRdb retains in-frame clones only, with some absent. The profile shows approximately 280,000 clones, roughly 60% of them singletons. Treatment denoted: oral pan-JAK inhibitor, 5-10 mg twice daily. In regard to this clone: Its antigen remains unidentified.

The sequence came from a human donor with alopecia areata. Sequences were derived from CD4+ T cells sorted from blood, sampled at week 24, from a patient treated with tofacitinib.

The CDR3 DNA follows: TGTGCCAGCAGATCAAGCGGGTACGGGGGCACCGGGGAGCTGTTTTTT. Protein sequence: CASRSSGYGGTGELFF. V usage is TRBV6-6 and J usage is TRBJ2-2; D possibly corresponds to TRBD2 (6 bases). The V gene lost 6 bases and the J gene lost 4 bases, with 18 bases spanning the gap. Germline values: CDR1 MNHNY, CDR2 SVGAGI (reference sequence). The CDR3 totals 16 residues.